This T cell receptor beta chain was sequenced for a study of T cells in Graves' hyperthyroidism and ophthalmopathy. There were TCR beta CDR3 regions amplified from RNA transcripts. TCR CDR3 underwent first-round RT-PCR with the HTBI primer set. TCRdb passed the multiplex PCR reads through MiXCR, listing each CDR3 protein once. The table includes a few hundred thousand distinct CDR3 sequences, roughly 15% detected once. This clonotype was recorded at least ten times. Germline-derived CDR1 and CDR2 are LGHDT and YNNKEL (reference sequence). V was clipped by 5 bases and J by 2 bases; unmatched bases: 8. The CDR3 consists of 15 residues.

The gene calls are TRBV3-1 and TRBJ2-7; 8 nucleotides align to TRBD2. This receptor was obtained from a middle-aged woman with Graves' hyperthyroidism that later progressed to Graves' ophthalmopathy. The source material was blood. The CDR3 is CASSYSGTNPYEQYF. DNA for the CDR3: TGTGCCAGCAGCTATAGCGGGACAAACCCCTACGAGCAGTACTTC.